This T cell receptor (beta chain) was recorded in a study of cytomegalovirus exposure and HLA in healthy donors. Study-wide background: Within the Caucasian-associated ancestry cluster were roughly 82% of the roughly 400 genotyped donors.

PCR was performed using 60 Vbeta and 13 Jbeta primers. The method was immunoSEQ multiplex PCR; TCRdb's version includes in-frame clones alone and lacks a portion of them. The sample has around 110,000 clones, over 8% seen once. This clone was counted a few times. The sequenced material came from PBMCs. The source of this sequence is a young man in good health and CMV-seronegative.

CDR3 protein: CASSPLSPNTEAFF. The CDR3 DNA is TGTGCCAGCTCACCACTCTCCCCGAACACTGAAGCTTTCTTT. The chain recombines TRBV18 with TRBJ1-1; no definite D call. Germline CDR1 and CDR2: KGHSH and LQKENI. The CDR3 is made up of 14 amino acids. Trimming cost V 1 base and J 1 base, with 7 bases left between them.